This T cell receptor (beta chain) stems from a study of shared clonotypes between healthy human individuals. The study, taken as a whole, reports: When naive CD4 clonotypes were compared across several donors, around 5% were shared. Enrolling few donors narrowed the genetic and exposure-history diversity that was represented. Tissue TCR repertoires likely differ from these blood-only repertoires.

About this clone itself: The antigen is undetermined.

Terminally differentiated effector memory CD45RA+ cells were left out of the naive CD8 fraction, which was CD45RO-negative and positively selected for CCR7. Produced via immunoSEQ multiplex PCR; TCRdb's table is partial and in-frame only. This sample has about 2.1 million clones; 85% to 95% occur once, and the top ten carry roughly 1.7%. Sequenced sample: naive CD8+ T cells from PBMCs. This receptor was obtained from a man younger than 30 in good health. Some clones in this sample may be carry-over from other donors' samples.

As DNA, the CDR3 is TGTGCCAGCAGCAAGACAGCGAACACTGAAGCTTTCTTT. Amino acids: CASSKTANTEAFF. The genes are TRBV6-1 and TRBJ1-1, with a tentative D call TRBD1 (5 bases). CDR3 size: 13 residues. Per germline, CDR1 MNHNS and CDR2 SASEGT. The V gene lost 6 bases and the J gene lost 1 base, with 9 bases spanning the gap.